This T cell receptor beta chain was sequenced during a study of blood T cells in healthy people across ages. This CDR3 contains 20 residues. CDR1 is SGHVS, CDR2 FNYEAQ, per germline. V trimming: 0 bases; J trimming: 3 bases; junction bases outside the gene matches: 19. A J-beta primer mix and a sample-barcoded 5' primer were used in a second PCR of roughly 6 to 11 cycles. Tags on each cDNA molecule came from a template-switch adaptor with 12 random nucleotides. TCRdb reanalysed the 5' RACE reads using MiXCR and keeps one entry per CDR3 protein. The table records roughly 800,000 distinct CDR3 sequences, about 36% of them present only once. General study findings and limits: Higher diversity, along with more naive CD4+ cells, distinguished long-lived donors from aged donors. Percentage of naive T cells showed a strong correlation with TCR beta diversity.

Each sample used at least 6 million PBMCs. Concerning this clonotype: Its antigen is as yet unknown.

Sequenced input: blood. J is TRBJ1-2 and V is TRBV7-6; TRBD1 aligns across 7 bases. The origin of this receptor is a man aged 18 to 29 in good health. The DNA for the CDR3 is TGTGCCAGCAGCTTAGCGTCAGGTATTACCGGCGGGACAGCAGACTATGGCTACACCTTC. It yields the protein CASSLASGITGGTADYGYTF.